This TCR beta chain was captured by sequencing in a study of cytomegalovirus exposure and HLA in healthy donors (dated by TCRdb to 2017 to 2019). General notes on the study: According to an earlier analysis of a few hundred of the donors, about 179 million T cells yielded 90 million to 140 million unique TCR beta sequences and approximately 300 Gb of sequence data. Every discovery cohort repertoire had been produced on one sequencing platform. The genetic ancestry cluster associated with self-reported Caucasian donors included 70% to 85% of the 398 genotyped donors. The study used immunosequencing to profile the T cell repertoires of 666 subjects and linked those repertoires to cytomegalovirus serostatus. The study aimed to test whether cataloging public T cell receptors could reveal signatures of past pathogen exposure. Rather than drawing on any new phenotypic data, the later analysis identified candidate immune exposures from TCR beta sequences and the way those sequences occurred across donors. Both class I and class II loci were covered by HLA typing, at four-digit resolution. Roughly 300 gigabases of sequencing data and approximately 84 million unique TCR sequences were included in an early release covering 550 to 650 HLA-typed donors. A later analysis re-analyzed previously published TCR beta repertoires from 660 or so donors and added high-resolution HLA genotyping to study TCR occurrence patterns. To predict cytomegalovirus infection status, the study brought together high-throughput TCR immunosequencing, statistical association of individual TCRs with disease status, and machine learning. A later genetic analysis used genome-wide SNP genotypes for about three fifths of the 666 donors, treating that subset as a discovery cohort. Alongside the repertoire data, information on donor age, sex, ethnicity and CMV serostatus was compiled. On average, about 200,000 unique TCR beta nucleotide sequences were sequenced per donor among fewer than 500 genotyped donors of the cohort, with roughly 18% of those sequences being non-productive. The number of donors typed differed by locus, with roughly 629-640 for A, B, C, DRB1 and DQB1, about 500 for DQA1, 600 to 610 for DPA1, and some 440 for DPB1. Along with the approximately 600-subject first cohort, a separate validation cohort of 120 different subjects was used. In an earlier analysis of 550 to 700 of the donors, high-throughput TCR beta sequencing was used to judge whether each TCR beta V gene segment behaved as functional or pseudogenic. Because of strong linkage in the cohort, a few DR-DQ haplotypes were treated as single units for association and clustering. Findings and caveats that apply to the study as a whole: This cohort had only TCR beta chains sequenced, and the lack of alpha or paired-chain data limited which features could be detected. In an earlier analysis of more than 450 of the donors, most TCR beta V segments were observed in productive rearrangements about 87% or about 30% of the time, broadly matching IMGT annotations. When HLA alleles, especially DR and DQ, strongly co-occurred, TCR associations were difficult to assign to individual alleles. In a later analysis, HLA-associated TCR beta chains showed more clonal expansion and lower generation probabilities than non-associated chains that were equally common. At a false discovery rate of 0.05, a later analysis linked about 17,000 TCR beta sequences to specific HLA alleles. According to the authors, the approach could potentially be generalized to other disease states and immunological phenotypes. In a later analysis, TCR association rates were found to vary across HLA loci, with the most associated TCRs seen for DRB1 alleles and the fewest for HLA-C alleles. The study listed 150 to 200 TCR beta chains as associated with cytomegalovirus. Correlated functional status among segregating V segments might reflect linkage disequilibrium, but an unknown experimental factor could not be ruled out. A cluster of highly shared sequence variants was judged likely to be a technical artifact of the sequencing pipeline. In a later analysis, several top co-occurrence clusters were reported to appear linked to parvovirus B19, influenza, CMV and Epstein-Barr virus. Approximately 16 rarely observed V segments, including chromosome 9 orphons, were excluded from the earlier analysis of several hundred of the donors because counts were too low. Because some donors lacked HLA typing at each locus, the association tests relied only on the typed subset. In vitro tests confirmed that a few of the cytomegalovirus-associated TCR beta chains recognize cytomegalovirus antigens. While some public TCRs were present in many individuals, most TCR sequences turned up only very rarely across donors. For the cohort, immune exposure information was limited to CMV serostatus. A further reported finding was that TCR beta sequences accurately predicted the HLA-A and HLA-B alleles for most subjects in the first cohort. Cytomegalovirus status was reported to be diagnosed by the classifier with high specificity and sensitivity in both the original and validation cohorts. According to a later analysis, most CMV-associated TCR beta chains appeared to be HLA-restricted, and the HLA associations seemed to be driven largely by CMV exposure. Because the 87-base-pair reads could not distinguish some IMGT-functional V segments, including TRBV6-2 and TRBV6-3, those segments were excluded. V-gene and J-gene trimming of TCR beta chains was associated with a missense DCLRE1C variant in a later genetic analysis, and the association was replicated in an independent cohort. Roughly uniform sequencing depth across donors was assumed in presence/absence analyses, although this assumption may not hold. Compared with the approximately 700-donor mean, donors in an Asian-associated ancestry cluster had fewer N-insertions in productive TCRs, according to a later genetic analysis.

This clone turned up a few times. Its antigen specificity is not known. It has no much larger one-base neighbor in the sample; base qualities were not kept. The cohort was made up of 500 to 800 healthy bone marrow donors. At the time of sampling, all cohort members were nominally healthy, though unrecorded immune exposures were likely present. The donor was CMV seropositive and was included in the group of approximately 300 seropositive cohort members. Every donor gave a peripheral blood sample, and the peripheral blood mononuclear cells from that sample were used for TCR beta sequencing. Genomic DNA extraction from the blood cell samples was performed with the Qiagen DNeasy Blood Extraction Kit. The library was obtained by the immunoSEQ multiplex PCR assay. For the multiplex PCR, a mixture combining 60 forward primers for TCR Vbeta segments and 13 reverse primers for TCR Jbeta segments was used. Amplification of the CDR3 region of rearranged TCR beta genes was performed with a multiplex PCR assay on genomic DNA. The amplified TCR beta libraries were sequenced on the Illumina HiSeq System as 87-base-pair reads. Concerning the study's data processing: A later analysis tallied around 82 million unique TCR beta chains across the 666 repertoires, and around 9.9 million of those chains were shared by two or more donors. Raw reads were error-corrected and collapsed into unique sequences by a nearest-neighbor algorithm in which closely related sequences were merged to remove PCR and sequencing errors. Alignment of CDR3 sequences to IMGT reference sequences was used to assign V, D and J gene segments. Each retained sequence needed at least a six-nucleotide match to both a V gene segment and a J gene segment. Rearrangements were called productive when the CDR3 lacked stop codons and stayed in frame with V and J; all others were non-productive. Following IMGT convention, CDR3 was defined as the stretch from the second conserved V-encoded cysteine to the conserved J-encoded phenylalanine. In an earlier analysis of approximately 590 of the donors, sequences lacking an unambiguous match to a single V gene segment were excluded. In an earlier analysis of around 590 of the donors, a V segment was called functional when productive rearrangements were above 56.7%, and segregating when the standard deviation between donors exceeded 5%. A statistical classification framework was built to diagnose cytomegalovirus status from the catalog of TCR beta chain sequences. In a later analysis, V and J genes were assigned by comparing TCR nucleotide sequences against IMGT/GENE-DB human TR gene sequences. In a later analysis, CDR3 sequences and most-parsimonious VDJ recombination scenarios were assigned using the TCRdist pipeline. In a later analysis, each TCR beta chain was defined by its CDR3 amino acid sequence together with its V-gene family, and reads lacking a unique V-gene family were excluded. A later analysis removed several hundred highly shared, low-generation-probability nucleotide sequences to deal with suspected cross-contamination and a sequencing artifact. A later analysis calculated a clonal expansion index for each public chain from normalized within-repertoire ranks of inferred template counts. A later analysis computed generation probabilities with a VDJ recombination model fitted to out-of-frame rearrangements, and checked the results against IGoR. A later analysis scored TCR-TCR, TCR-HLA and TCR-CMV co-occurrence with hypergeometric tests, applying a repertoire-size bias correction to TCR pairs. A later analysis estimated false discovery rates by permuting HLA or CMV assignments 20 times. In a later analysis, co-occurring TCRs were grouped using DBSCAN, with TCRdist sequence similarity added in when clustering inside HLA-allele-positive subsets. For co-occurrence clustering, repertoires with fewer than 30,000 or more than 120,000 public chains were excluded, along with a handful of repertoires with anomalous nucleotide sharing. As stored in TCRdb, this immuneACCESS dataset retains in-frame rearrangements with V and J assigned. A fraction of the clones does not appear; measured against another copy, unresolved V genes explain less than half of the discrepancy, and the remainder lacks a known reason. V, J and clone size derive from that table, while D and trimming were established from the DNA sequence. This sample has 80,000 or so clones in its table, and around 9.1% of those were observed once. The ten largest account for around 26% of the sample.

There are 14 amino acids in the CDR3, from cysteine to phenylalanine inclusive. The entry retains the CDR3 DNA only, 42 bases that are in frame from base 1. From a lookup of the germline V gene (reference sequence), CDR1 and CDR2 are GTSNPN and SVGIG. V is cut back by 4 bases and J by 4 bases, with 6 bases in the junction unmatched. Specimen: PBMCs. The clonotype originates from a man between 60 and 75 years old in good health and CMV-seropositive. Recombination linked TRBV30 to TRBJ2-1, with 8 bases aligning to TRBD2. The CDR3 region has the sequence CAWIRRGVYNEQFF. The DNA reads TGTGCCTGGATAAGGCGGGGGGTTTACAATGAGCAGTTCTTC.